This T cell receptor beta chain was obtained from a study of Ad26.COV2.S vaccination and SARS-CoV-2 variants. Study-wide results and caveats: The TCR breadth and depth analyses may have produced an underestimate of total T cell responses.

Regarding this clone: Its antigen is currently unknown. One end of the junction does not line up with germline, which may come from a read error.

The germline V gene encodes CDR1 MNHEY and CDR2 SVGAGI. This CDR3 has 15 amino acids. The table came from immunoSEQ multiplex PCR; TCRdb's copy has only in-frame clones and leaves some out. The sample has a few hundred thousand clones, roughly 90% seen once. Stated treatment: about 20 received Ad26.COV2.S at low or high dose, single or two shots; a few received placebo; per-sample allocation not given. Sample collection was performed on day 63 after the first vaccine or placebo injection. The administered vaccine (an Ad26 vector) expressed Wuhan-strain SARS-CoV-2 spike. The chain links TRBV6-5 to TRBJ1-2; 9 positions match TRBD1. Sequenced here: peripheral blood, sampled in a trial of Ad26.COV2.S vaccine versus placebo. This receptor was identified in a person aged 18-65 years who received the Ad26.COV2.S COVID-19 vaccine or a placebo. The CDR3 spells CASSYPVTGGVGHTF. DNA of the CDR3: TGTGCCAGCAGTTACCCGGTGACAGGGGGGGTTGGCCACACCTTC.